The next 21 T cell receptor beta chains were all read from a single sample in a study of blood T cell repertoires in COVID-19. Measured with immunoSEQ multiplex PCR; TCRdb has only the in-frame clones, and not every one. The table includes 200,000 to 250,000 clones, around 83% detected once. The sequencing sample was made of PBMCs or T cells enriched from blood (not recorded which). All receptors come from a woman between 40 and 50 years old who had recovered from COVID-19.

CDR3 sequence (DNA): TGTGCCAGCAGCTCGGGACAGGGGGTCCACGAGCAGTACGTC. Translation: CASSSGQGVHEQYV. The chain couples TRBV5-6 to TRBJ2-7, with 11 bases lining up with TRBD1. CDR1 is SGHDT and CDR2 is YYEEEE in the germline V gene. J gave up 5 bases and V 3 bases, and 4 bases lay outside the gene matches. The CDR3 has 14 residues.

The genes are TRBV11-2 and TRBJ1-2; the D is unclear. V was cut by 5 bases and J by 7 bases, with 14 bases left in between. Germline V CDR1 and CDR2: SGHAT, FQNNGV. The CDR3 extends over 13 amino acids. The chain's CDR3 is CASSTPSGGGYTF. The CDR3 nucleotides read TGTGCCAGCAGCACCCCCTCAGGTGGTGGCTACACCTTC.

The count of this clone is one. V usage is TRBV5-6 and J usage is TRBJ1-1; 8 nucleotides align to TRBD1. Germline V gene data show CDR1 as SGHDT and CDR2 as YYEEEE. This CDR3 region has 15 residues. The J segment lost 2 bases and the V segment lost 2 bases, leaving 5 bases of the junction unmatched. The CDR3 nucleotides are TGTGCCAGCAGCTTACAGGGGGTTCTTAACACTGAAGCTTTCTTT. Its translation is CASSLQGVLNTEAFF. Variable domain in full (rest from reference TRBV5-6 and TRBJ1-1): DAGVTQSPTHLIKTRGQQVTLRCSPKSGHDTVSWYQQALGQGPQFIFQYYEEEERQRGNFPDRFSGHQFPNYSSELNVNALLLGDSALYLCASSLQGVLNTEAFFGQGTRLTVV.

V usage is TRBV6-6 and J usage is TRBJ2-1; 8 positions match TRBD2. CDR1 MNHNY and CDR2 SVGAGI come from the germline V gene (reference sequence). The CDR3 loop spans 14 amino acids. The trim removed 5 bases at V and 5 bases at J, leaving 5 bases unmatched. The CDR3 sequence: CASSGAGVNNEQFF. The CDR3 coding sequence is TGTGCCAGCAGTGGAGCGGGGGTGAACAATGAGCAGTTCTTC.

The chain has TRBV9 and TRBJ1-4; TRBD1 agrees at 11 bases. This CDR3 has 18 residues. Per the germline V gene, CDR1 is SGDLS and CDR2 is YYNGEE. The V segment lost 0 bases and the J segment 7 bases; nucleotides outside the gene matches: 11. CDR3 bases: TGTGCCAGCAGCGTAGGGGACCGGGACAGGGGGTTTGTTGAAAAACTGTTTTTT. Its protein product is CASSVGDRDRGFVEKLFF.

This clone was detected a few times. The J gene is TRBJ2-1, the V gene TRBV28; 9 bases agree with TRBD1. CDR1 is MDHEN and CDR2 is SYDVKM in the germline V gene. The junction had 3 bases not matched to a gene; V was cut back by 2 bases and J by 4 bases. The CDR3 is 15 residues long. CDR3: CASSLGTGRYNEQFF. In DNA, the CDR3 is TGTGCCAGCAGTTTAGGGACAGGGAGATACAATGAGCAGTTCTTC. The complete variable domain, with remaining parts taken from reference TRBV28 and TRBJ2-1, reads DVKVTQSSRYLVKRTGEKVFLECVQDMDHENMFWYRQDPGLGLRLIYFSYDVKMKEKGDIPEGYSVSREKKERFSLILESASTNQTSMYLCASSLGTGRYNEQFFGPGTRLTVL.

The chain links TRBV6-2 or TRBV6-3 to TRBJ2-7; 14 nucleotides agree with TRBD2. Germline V gene lookup returns CDR1 MNHEY and CDR2 SVGEGT. With 6 bases clipped from V and 2 bases from J, the junction kept 9 bases outside the gene matches. CDR3 length: 17 residues. CDR3 in DNA: TGTGCCAGCAGCATCGGGACTAGCGGGAGTTCCACCTACGAGCAGTACGTC. Encoded protein: CASSIGTSGSSTYEQYV.

The V call is TRBV6-1, the J call TRBJ2-1; maybe TRBD2 (7 bases). Germline V gene sequence: CDR1 MNHNS, CDR2 SASEGT. This CDR3 comprises 15 residues. The ends were cut back, 2 bases at V and 8 bases at J, with 16 bases in the middle. The CDR3 reads CASSEPYTGRDEQFF. CDR3 DNA sequence: TGTGCCAGCAGTGAACCTTACACAGGGAGGGATGAGCAGTTCTTC.

The chain uses TRBV7-2 and TRBJ2-1, with 8 bases that match TRBD1. Trimming took 2 bases from V and 3 from J; bases not matched to a gene: 12. Germline CDR1 reads SGHTA; CDR2 reads FQGNSA. CDR3 length: 18 amino acids. CDR3 amino acids: CASSLRSTDRARYNEQFF. The CDR3 coding sequence is TGTGCCAGCAGCTTAAGGTCGACGGACAGGGCCCGCTACAATGAGCAGTTCTTC.

The chain joins TRBV11-2 to TRBJ1-1; D is unresolved. This CDR3 contains 14 residues. Looked up from germline, CDR1 is SGHAT and CDR2 is FQNNGV. The V and J ends lost 6 bases and 5 bases respectively, with 16 bases between them. The DNA for the CDR3 is TGTGCCAGCAGTGCTGCCGGGAAAAGGACTGAAGCTTTCTTT. Residues: CASSAAGKRTEAFF.

The chain has TRBV5-8 and TRBJ1-5, with D maybe TRBD1 (6 bases). The CDR3 is 15 residues long. Trimming took 4 bases from V and 5 from J, leaving 16 bases between them. CDR1 SGHTS and CDR2 YDEGEE come from the germline V gene. The CDR3 DNA is TGTGCCAGCAGCGGGGGGGGGCGAGGGCATCAGCCCCAGCATTTT. Translated: CASSGGGRGHQPQHF.

The table lists this clone with a few counts. V and J are TRBV20-1 and TRBJ1-5; TRBD1 is a possible D gene (5 bases). Germline V gene data show CDR1 as DFQATT and CDR2 as SNEGSKA (reference sequence). The ends were cut back, 3 bases at V and 4 bases at J, with 7 bases in the middle. The CDR3 covers 12 residues. Written as DNA, the CDR3 is TGCAGTGCTAGTCGGGGGAATCAGCCCCAGCATTTT. Translation gives CSASRGNQPQHF.

For the CDR3, the DNA is TGTGCCAGCAGCCCCCGCAGGTGGGCTATAGGCCCTACTGGGGCCAACGTCCTGACTTTC. Its protein product is CASSPRRWAIGPTGANVLTF. The chain employs TRBV11-3 and TRBJ2-6; the D is unclear. V dropped 5 bases and J dropped 2 bases, with 25 bases sitting between them. This CDR3 spans 20 amino acids. The germline V gene encodes CDR1 SGHNT and CDR2 YENEEA.

This clone has just one count. The chain combines TRBV28 with TRBJ2-7; D perhaps matches TRBD2 (5 bases). The CDR3 length is 13 residues. Germline V gene sequence: CDR1 MDHEN, CDR2 SYDVKM. The V gene lost 5 bases and the J gene lost 4 bases, with 12 bases spanning the gap. CDR3 sequence reads: CASSLWRRYEQYF. The CDR3 coding sequence is TGTGCCAGCAGTCTCTGGAGGAGGTACGAGCAGTACTTC.

The chain is built from TRBV30 and TRBJ1-1; 11 bases line up with TRBD1. The CDR3 spans 15 residues. Germline CDR1 is GTSNPN and CDR2 is SVGIG (reference sequence). With V trimmed by 3 bases and J by 5 bases, 8 bases remained unmatched. The CDR3 sequence: CAWSPGQGVETEAFF. The CDR3 nucleotides are TGTGCCTGGAGCCCGGGACAGGGGGTGGAAACTGAAGCTTTCTTT.

The V and J genes are TRBV6-5 and TRBJ1-1, with 9 bases matching TRBD1. The CDR3 contains 14 residues. V was pared by 6 bases and J by 7 bases, with 9 bases of the junction left unmatched. From germline, CDR1 is MNHEY and CDR2 SVGAGI. The CDR3 nucleotides read TGTGCCAGCAGGAAACAGGGGGCCTGGGGTGAAGCTTTCTTT. This codes for CASRKQGAWGEAFF.

This chain joins TRBV28 and TRBJ2-5, with 11 bases aligning to TRBD1. The germline V gene has CDR1 MDHEN and CDR2 SYDVKM. CDR3 length equals 14 residues. J lost 5 bases, V lost 4 bases, and 3 bases had no gene match. The CDR3 DNA is TGTGCCAGCAGTTCGGGGGACAGGGGGGAGACCCAGTACTTC. Translated: CASSSGDRGETQYF.

The chain has TRBV28 and TRBJ1-2; D gene uncertain. The CDR3 is 13 residues long. Germline lookup yields CDR1 MDHEN and CDR2 SYDVKM. V lost 7 bases, J lost 7 bases, and 16 bases lay in between. CDR3 in amino acids: CASTTGGEVGYTF. The CDR3, as DNA: TGTGCCAGCACCACGGGAGGTGAGGTTGGCTACACCTTC.

The chain has TRBV28 and TRBJ1-4; 8 bases align to TRBD1. The CDR3 length is 13 residues. The V and J ends lost 5 bases and 7 bases, in that order; junction bases with no gene match: 3. Germline lookup yields CDR1 MDHEN and CDR2 SYDVKM. For the CDR3, the DNA is TGTGCCAGCAGTCAGACAGGGGTTGAAAAACTGTTTTTT. Translation: CASSQTGVEKLFF.

The chain links TRBV7-3 to TRBJ1-1, with D perhaps matching TRBD1 (6 bases). The CDR3 totals 16 residues. V was pared by 5 bases and J by 2 bases, with 18 bases between. From germline, CDR1 is SGHTA and CDR2 FQGTGA. CDR3 sequence: CASSPAGGAGNTEAFF. The CDR3 region has the DNA TGTGCCAGCAGCCCGGCGGGGGGCGCGGGAAACACTGAAGCTTTCTTT.

CDR3 residues: CASSWGLLMDQYF. CDR3 bases: TGTGCCAGTAGCTGGGGACTCCTCATGGATCAGTACTTC. The V call is TRBV19, the J call TRBJ2-4; D might be TRBD2 (6 bases). Germline lookup yields CDR1 LNHDA and CDR2 SQIVND (reference sequence). The CDR3 contains 13 residues. With 6 bases removed from V and 12 bases from J, the gap between germline ends came to 18 bases.